These 23 T cell receptor beta chains were all obtained from the same sample, sequenced in a study of blood T cell repertoires in COVID-19. Produced via immunoSEQ multiplex PCR; TCRdb's table is partial and in-frame only. Of 150,000 to 200,000 clones listed, under 85% were seen once; the top ten hold under 10%. The sequenced sample consisted of peripheral blood. These receptor sequences come from a woman aged 70-85 years with COVID-19, enrolled during active disease.

V is TRBV3-1 (or the pseudogene TRBV3-2) and J is TRBJ1-1; D may be TRBD1 (6 bases). V was clipped by 3 bases and J by 7 bases, with 21 bases between them. Germline loops: CDR1 LGHDT, CDR2 YNNKEL (reference sequence). The CDR3 length is 16 residues. The CDR3 DNA follows: TGTGCCAGCAGCCAGCCGGGGACGGGGACCAGGGGTGAAGCTTTCTTT. It codes for CASSQPGTGTRGEAFF.

The chain carries TRBV6-5 and TRBJ2-1; TRBD2 matches at 11 bases. Losses at the gene ends were 6 bases for V and 7 bases for J; bases not matched to a gene: 8. The CDR3 consists of 15 residues. Germline V lookup: CDR1 MNHEY, CDR2 SVGAGI. Written as DNA, the CDR3 is TGTGCCAGCAGCAAAATAGCGGGAGGGCGTAATGAGCAGTTCTTC. Its translation is CASSKIAGGRNEQFF.

The chain couples TRBV6-1 to TRBJ2-7; perhaps TRBD2 as D (6 bases). CDR3 size: 13 residues. Trimming took off 1 base at V and 5 bases at J, with 9 bases between the two ends. Germline assignment: CDR1 MNHNS and CDR2 SASEGT. DNA for the CDR3: TGTGCCAGCAGTGAAGTCTCGGGAGACGAGCAGTACTTC. Translated, it gives CASSEVSGDEQYF.

The chain employs TRBV5-1 and TRBJ2-1, with D perhaps TRBD2 (6 bases). CDR1 and CDR2 (germline): SGHRS, YFSETQ. This CDR3 region has 14 residues. Trimming pared 2 bases from V and 10 bases from J, leaving 16 bases between. CDR3 in amino acids: CASSFGTLGGEQFF. The CDR3 region has the DNA TGCGCCAGCAGCTTCGGGACTCTTGGAGGGGAGCAGTTCTTC.

The chain couples TRBV30 to TRBJ2-5, with 9 nucleotides matching TRBD2. With 0 bases clipped from V and 5 bases from J, the junction kept 10 bases outside the gene matches. CDR3 length: 16 amino acids. Germline CDR1 and CDR2: GTSNPN and SVGIG (reference sequence). This chain's CDR3 is CAWSVLAGTQRETQYF. In DNA form, the CDR3 reads TGTGCCTGGAGTGTCCTAGCGGGAACCCAGAGGGAGACCCAGTACTTC.

CDR3 coding DNA: TGTGCCAGCAGTTTAGACAGGGTCTATGGCTACACCTTC. This gives the protein CASSLDRVYGYTF. This chain connects TRBV28 to TRBJ1-2, with TRBD1 matching over 7 bases. Germline V gene lookup returns CDR1 MDHEN and CDR2 SYDVKM. The trim removed 2 bases at V and 4 bases at J, leaving 1 base unmatched. There are 13 residues in the CDR3.

The gene calls are TRBV10-3 and TRBJ1-6; 9 bases are a match to TRBD1. The CDR3 runs 14 residues. In germline, CDR1 is ENHRY, CDR2 SYGVKD. J lost 10 bases, V lost 6 bases, and 7 bases had no gene match. The CDR3 here is CAIRGGGQGSPLHF. The CDR3 nucleotides are TGTGCCATCAGGGGTGGGGGACAGGGATCACCCCTCCACTTT.

The V gene is TRBV29-1, the J gene TRBJ2-1, with TRBD1 matching 9 bases. CDR1 SQVTM and CDR2 ANQGSEA come from the germline V gene. The CDR3 spans 13 residues. J lost 7 bases, V lost 4 bases, and 5 bases had no gene match. The chain's CDR3 is CSVGGQGLNEQFF. The DNA for the CDR3 is TGCAGCGTTGGGGGACAGGGACTAAATGAGCAGTTCTTC.

The chain joins TRBV9 to TRBJ2-5, with D possibly being TRBD1 (5 bases). Germline CDR1 is SGDLS and CDR2 is YYNGEE. Trimming shortened V by 4 bases and J by 5 bases, and 15 bases separated the two germline ends. This CDR3 contains 14 residues. The CDR3 spells CASSISQGPETQYF. For the CDR3, the DNA is TGTGCCAGCAGCATTAGCCAGGGCCCGGAGACCCAGTACTTC.

The rearrangement links TRBV18 to TRBJ2-7; no clear D. Per germline, CDR1 KGHSH and CDR2 LQKENI. The CDR3 contains 13 residues. Trimming stripped 8 bases from V and 0 bases from J, with 11 bases between. The CDR3 nucleotides are TGTGCCAGCCCCTCAGGTTCCTCCTACGAGCAGTACTTC. It codes for CASPSGSSYEQYF.

This chain joins TRBV6-2 or TRBV6-3 and TRBJ2-5; D is ambiguous. The ends were cut back, 4 bases at V and 4 bases at J, with 4 bases in the middle. CDR1 and CDR2 from the germline V gene are MNHEY and SVGEGT. The CDR3 totals 11 residues. The CDR3 region has the DNA TGTGCCAGCAGTTGGCTAGAGACCCAGTACTTC. Its translation: CASSWLETQYF.

This sequence joins TRBV7-9 and TRBJ1-1; possible D gene TRBD1, 5 bases. This CDR3 has 18 residues. V was shortened by 6 bases and J by 4 bases, with 27 bases between the two germline ends. Per the germline V gene, CDR1 is SEHNR and CDR2 is FQNEAQ (reference sequence). CDR3 in DNA: TGTGCCAGCAGTTCCCATTCAGGGTTGGCGGGGAAGGTCACTGAAGCTTTCTTT. Its protein product is CASSSHSGLAGKVTEAFF.

This chain joins TRBV5-4 and TRBJ2-7, with a possible D match to TRBD1 (5 bases). The CDR3 has 15 amino acids. Looked up from germline, CDR1 is SGHNT and CDR2 is YYREEE (reference sequence). The V end was cut by 0 bases, the J end by 0 bases, with 10 bases between. In nucleotides, the CDR3 is TGTGCCAGCAGCTTGGGCAGGGCTAGCTCCTACGAGCAGTACTTC. Protein: CASSLGRASSYEQYF.

The gene calls are TRBV28 and TRBJ2-1; D gene ambiguous. Germline V gene data show CDR1 as MDHEN and CDR2 as SYDVKM. The CDR3 is 13 amino acids. Between the trimmed V and J ends, which lost 3 bases and 6 bases, there was a span of 9 bases. For the CDR3, the DNA is TGTGCCAGCAGTTTGCGTCCCCCCAATGAGCAGTTCTTC. Amino acid sequence: CASSLRPPNEQFF.

This clone occurred once. The V gene is TRBV28, the J gene TRBJ1-1, with D perhaps matching TRBD1 (6 bases). The germline V gene has CDR1 MDHEN and CDR2 SYDVKM. CDR3 size: 17 residues. The germline V and J ends were trimmed by 0 bases and 4 bases, with 18 bases remaining between them. The CDR3 protein is CASSLWGRGRAGTEAFF. Here the CDR3 DNA reads TGTGCCAGCAGTTTATGGGGCAGGGGTCGGGCGGGCACTGAAGCTTTCTTT.

The table lists this clone with a few counts. The identical CDR3 is also encoded by other nucleotide sequences in the sample. The chain couples TRBV5-1 to TRBJ1-1, with 12 bases that match TRBD1. The CDR3 consists of 14 residues. V trimming: 4 bases; J trimming: 8 bases; junction bases outside the gene matches: 6. CDR1 and CDR2 from the germline V gene are SGHRS and YFSETQ. The CDR3 is CASSPGQGASEAFF. For the CDR3, the DNA is TGCGCCAGCAGCCCGGGACAGGGGGCATCAGAAGCTTTCTTT.

The V call is TRBV5-4, the J call TRBJ2-1; tentative D call: TRBD2 (5 bases). V was shortened by 4 bases and J by 5 bases, with 13 bases between the two germline ends. The CDR3 contains 14 residues. Germline CDR1 reads SGHNT; CDR2 reads YYREEE (reference sequence). The CDR3 DNA sequence: TGTGCCAGCAGCGAGACGGGATTCAACAATGAGCAGTTCTTC. This translates into CASSETGFNNEQFF.

This clone was recorded once. CDR3 sequence (DNA): TGTGCCAGCAGCCCTACACAGGTCCATGAGCAGTTCTTC. Translated, it gives CASSPTQVHEQFF. The V gene is TRBV12-3 or TRBV12-4, the J gene TRBJ2-1; D possibly corresponds to TRBD1 (5 bases). The V end lost 6 bases, the J end lost 8 bases, and 14 bases lay between the germline ends. CDR3 size: 13 residues.

This chain links TRBV30 with TRBJ1-3, with D possibly matching TRBD1 (5 bases). From germline, CDR1 is GTSNPN and CDR2 SVGIG (reference sequence). V was cut by 7 bases and J by 0 bases, with 13 bases left in between. The CDR3 covers 14 residues. This CDR3 is CALALTGSGNTIYF. The DNA of the CDR3 is TGTGCCTTAGCCCTTACAGGCTCTGGAAACACCATATATTTT.

V is TRBV5-6 and J is TRBJ1-5, with 8 bases that match TRBD1. This CDR3 contains 17 residues. Germline CDR1 reads SGHDT; CDR2 reads YYEEEE. The ends lost 4 bases at V and 4 bases at J; junction bases unmatched: 13. This chain's CDR3 is CASSRSFRTGKNQPQHF. CDR3 coding DNA: TGTGCCAGCAGCAGGAGTTTTAGGACAGGGAAAAATCAGCCCCAGCATTTT.

This clone was recorded only once. The chain uses TRBV14 and TRBJ2-7, with 7 nucleotides matching TRBD1. The V gene end was trimmed by 2 bases and the J gene end by 1 base; junction bases not matched to a gene: 5. CDR1 is SGHDN, CDR2 FVKESK, per germline. This CDR3 is 15 amino acids long. CDR3 sequence reads: CASSQLRGLSYEQYF. The DNA of the CDR3 is TGTGCCAGCAGCCAACTGAGGGGGCTATCCTACGAGCAGTACTTC.

J is TRBJ1-2 and V is TRBV7-2; 7 positions match TRBD1. Unmatched junction bases numbered 7, after V lost 4 bases and J lost 2 bases. Germline V lookup: CDR1 SGHTA, CDR2 FQGNSA. This CDR3 comprises 15 residues. The CDR3 DNA sequence: TGTGCCAGCAGCTCCCGACAGGGTGCCAACTATGGCTACACCTTC. This encodes CASSSRQGANYGYTF.

V gene TRBV6-1 combines with J gene TRBJ2-7, with a possible D match to TRBD2 (5 bases). The germline V gene has CDR1 MNHNS and CDR2 SASEGT. The CDR3 has 13 residues. With 4 bases removed from V and 4 bases from J, the gap between germline ends came to 11 bases. The CDR3 DNA is TGTGCCAGCAGTGCAGCGGTGCGGTACGAGCAGTACTTC. It encodes CASSAAVRYEQYF.